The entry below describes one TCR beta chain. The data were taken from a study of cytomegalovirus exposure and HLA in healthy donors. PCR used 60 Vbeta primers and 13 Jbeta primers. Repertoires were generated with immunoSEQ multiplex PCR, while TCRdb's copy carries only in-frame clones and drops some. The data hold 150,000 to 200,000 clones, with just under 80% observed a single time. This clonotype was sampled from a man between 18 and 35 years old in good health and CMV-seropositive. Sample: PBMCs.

The CDR3 coding sequence is TGTGCCAGCAGCTTTGAGGCGCCTTTAAGGACCTACGAGCAGTACTTC. This translates into CASSFEAPLRTYEQYF. The rearrangement links TRBV7-2 to TRBJ2-7; D unresolved. The CDR3 is made up of 16 amino acids. The germline CDR1 and CDR2 sequences are SGHTA and FQGNSA. V dropped 3 bases and J dropped 2 bases, with 17 bases sitting between them.